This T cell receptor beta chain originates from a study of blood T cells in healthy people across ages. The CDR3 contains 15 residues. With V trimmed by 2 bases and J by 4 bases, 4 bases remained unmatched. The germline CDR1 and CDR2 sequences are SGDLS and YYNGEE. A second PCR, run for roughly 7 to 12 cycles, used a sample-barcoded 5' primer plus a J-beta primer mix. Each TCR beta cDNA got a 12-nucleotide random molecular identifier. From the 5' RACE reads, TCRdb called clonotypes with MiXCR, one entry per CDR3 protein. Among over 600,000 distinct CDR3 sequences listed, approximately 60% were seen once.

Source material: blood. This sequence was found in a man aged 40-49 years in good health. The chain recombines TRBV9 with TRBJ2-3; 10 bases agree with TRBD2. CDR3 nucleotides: TGTGCCAGCAGCGTGGGCCTAGCGGGAGCAGATACGCAGTATTTT. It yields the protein CASSVGLAGADTQYF.